Each of the 4 T cell receptor beta chains below was sequenced from the same sample in a study of vaccination and CD4 T cells after COVID-19. These TCRs' antigens remain unknown. Treatment here: roughly 10-day PBMC culture with coronavirus spike peptide pools or control peptides (ViraFEST assay). According to the study, CD4+ T cells from the unexposed donor were gathered ahead of the COVID-19 pandemic (2011-2018). Sequenced with the Oncomine TCR Beta short-read assay was DNA taken from cultured CD4+ T cells. Someone extracted genomic DNA from cultured CD4+ T cells. TCRdb used MiXCR to reprocess the PCR reads, holding one entry per CDR3 protein. The table lists fewer than 8,000 distinct CDR3 sequences, approximately 35% of them singletons, with around 31% in the top ten. Sequenced material: CD4+ T cells from blood, cultured in vitro. The receptors stem from a human donor in good health.

This clonotype was counted a few times. V is TRBV20-1 and J is TRBJ2-1; no definite D call. The CDR3 is 14 amino acids. Germline V gene lookup returns CDR1 DFQATT and CDR2 SNEGSKA (reference sequence). The V and J ends lost 6 bases and 5 bases respectively, with 17 bases between them. The chain's CDR3 is CSADRPPGNNEQFF. The CDR3 DNA reads as TGCAGTGCGGATCGGCCCCCGGGTAACAATGAGCAGTTCTTC.

The chain uses TRBV7-9 and TRBJ1-1, with TRBD1 identical over 7 bases. V was clipped by 4 bases and J by 1 base; unmatched bases: 12. This CDR3 is built from 17 residues. Germline CDR1 is SEHNR and CDR2 is FQNEAQ (reference sequence). Here the CDR3 DNA reads TGTGCCAGCAGCTCACCGGGACAGATTCTTTCGAACACTGAAGCTTTCTTT. It encodes CASSSPGQILSNTEAFF.

The gene calls are TRBV7-3 and TRBJ2-7; 10 nucleotides align to TRBD2. CDR1 is SGHTA, CDR2 FQGTGA, per germline. After removal of 5 bases from V and 1 base from J, the junction contained 2 bases not matched to a gene. This CDR3 is built from 14 residues. The CDR3 DNA reads as TGTGCCAGCAGCCAAGCGGGAGGGTCCTACGAGCAGTACTTC. Amino acids: CASSQAGGSYEQYF.

This sequence joins TRBV20-1 and TRBJ2-6; 10 bases are shared with TRBD1. The length of the CDR3 is 18 residues. V lost 5 bases, J lost 2 bases, and 12 bases stayed unmatched. Germline loops: CDR1 DFQATT, CDR2 SNEGSKA (reference sequence). CDR3 loop: CSAYPFGQGVPGANVLTF. CDR3 sequence (DNA): TGCAGTGCTTATCCGTTTGGACAGGGGGTTCCTGGGGCCAACGTCCTGACTTTC.